Detailed here is one T cell receptor (beta chain). Its specificity is not known. The source of the sample is a study of blood T cells in healthy people across ages. The study's findings and limits: Conclusively comparing naive with antigen-experienced cells was impossible with unsorted PBMCs. With age, beta diversity per million T cells declined roughly linearly, significantly by 35 to 40.

Next came a second PCR, run for about 7 to 11 cycles, which used a sample-barcoded 5' primer along with a J-beta primer mix. The template-switch adaptor was a 5' adaptor with 12 random nucleotides. It tagged each cDNA molecule. From the 5' RACE reads, TCRdb called clonotypes with MiXCR, one entry per CDR3 protein. The sample contains around 850,000 distinct CDR3 sequences, roughly 34% of which appear only once. The CDR3 is made up of 16 amino acids. V was clipped by 1 base and J by 7 bases, with 17 bases between them. In germline, CDR1 is LGHNA, CDR2 YSLEER. The clonotype originates from a young man in good health. Material: blood. The chain carries TRBV4-3 and TRBJ2-1; tentative D call: TRBD2 (7 bases). CDR3 bases: TGCGCCAGCAGCCAAGGGAGGGGGAGGGGGGGGAATGAGCAGTTCTTC. The encoded protein is CASSQGRGRGGNEQFF.